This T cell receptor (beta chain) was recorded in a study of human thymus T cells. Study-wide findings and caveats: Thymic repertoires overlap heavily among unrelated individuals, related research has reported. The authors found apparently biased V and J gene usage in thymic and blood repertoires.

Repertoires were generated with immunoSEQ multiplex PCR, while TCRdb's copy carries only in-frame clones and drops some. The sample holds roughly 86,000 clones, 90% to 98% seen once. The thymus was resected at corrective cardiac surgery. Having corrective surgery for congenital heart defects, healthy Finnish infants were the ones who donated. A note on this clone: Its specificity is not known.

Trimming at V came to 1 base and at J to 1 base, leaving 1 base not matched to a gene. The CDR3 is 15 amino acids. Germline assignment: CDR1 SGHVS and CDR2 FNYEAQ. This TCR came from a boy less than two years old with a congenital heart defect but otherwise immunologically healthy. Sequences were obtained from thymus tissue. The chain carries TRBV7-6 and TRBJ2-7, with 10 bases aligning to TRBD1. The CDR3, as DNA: TGTGCCAGCAGCTTAGGGACAGGGGGATCCTACGAGCAGTACTTC. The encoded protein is CASSLGTGGSYEQYF.